These T cell receptor beta chains were read from a single sample in a study of post-analysis software for immune sequencing data. Each CDR3 protein gets one entry after TCRdb re-called the PCR reads with MiXCR. This sample yields more than 500,000 distinct CDR3 sequences, of which 30% to 40% are seen a single time; less than 6% belongs to the top ten. Sequencing input: blood. These receptors were taken from a girl between 2 and 17 years old with multiple sclerosis. Each CDR3 is given with its conserved first and last residue. A D gene is named only where the DNA matches it firmly. Clone size is not always given. Where it is, it says once, few, many or a class for expanded clones.

V,J,D,size,CDR3,DNA
TRBV4-2,TRBJ2-7,-,-,CASSQDSSGPYEQYF,TGTGCCAGCAGCCAAGATTCATCCGGGCCCTACGAGCAGTACTTC
TRBV20-1,TRBJ2-5,TRBD1,few,CSARGDRRGPRETQYF,TGCAGTGCTAGAGGGGACAGACGGGGACCACGGGAGACCCAGTACTTC
TRBV7-6,TRBJ2-5,TRBD2,-,CASSLVRTSGVKETQYF,TGTGCCAGCAGCTTAGTTAGGACTAGCGGGGTCAAAGAGACCCAGTACTTC
TRBV7-2,TRBJ2-4,-,-,CASSRRLNEQYF,TGTGCCAGCAGCCGTCGTCTCAATGAGCAGTACTTC
TRBV29-1,TRBJ2-3,-,few,CSVTPRQGSTDTQYF,TGCAGCGTTACCCCAAGGCAGGGGAGCACAGATACGCAGTATTTT
TRBV20-1,TRBJ1-1,-,once,CSAAGQFMNTEAFF,TGCAGTGCTGCCGGACAGTTCATGAACACTGAAGCTTTCTTT
TRBV28,TRBJ1-1,-,-,CASSLVRVADNAFF,TGTGCCAGCAGTTTAGTCAGAGTAGCAGACAATGCTTTCTTT
TRBV2,TRBJ2-1,TRBD2,-,CASSSSGARNEQFF,TGTGCCAGCAGTTCGAGCGGGGCCCGCAATGAGCAGTTCTTC
TRBV20-1,TRBJ1-4,TRBD1,-,CSAWGQEKLFF,TGCAGTGCTTGGGGACAGGAAAAACTGTTTTTT
TRBV6-2/TRBV6-3,TRBJ2-3,-,few,CASSYVAISTDTQYF,TGTGCCAGCAGTTACGTGGCGATTAGCACAGATACGCAGTATTTT
TRBV3-1,TRBJ2-7,TRBD1,-,CASSQDNRGNEQYF,TGTGCCAGCAGCCAAGATAACAGGGGCAACGAGCAGTACTTC
TRBV11-2,TRBJ2-3,TRBD2,-,CASSLSPSGGRTDTQYF,TGTGCCAGCAGCTTATCGCCTAGCGGGGGGCGCACAGATACGCAGTATTTT
TRBV6-2/TRBV6-3,TRBJ2-3,TRBD1,-,CASSLRQGQTDTQYF,TGTGCCAGCAGCCTAAGACAGGGGCAGACAGATACGCAGTATTTT
TRBV5-1,TRBJ1-1,-,once,CASSLGRQRLNTEAFF,TGCGCCAGCAGCTTGGGTAGGCAGAGATTGAACACTGAAGCTTTCTTT
TRBV20-1,TRBJ1-1,-,few,CSADKGENTEAFF,TGCAGTGCCGACAAGGGGGAGAACACTGAAGCTTTCTTT
TRBV2,TRBJ1-2,TRBD1,-,CATQGQGATGYTF,TGTGCCACACAAGGACAGGGGGCGACTGGCTACACCTTC
TRBV9,TRBJ2-2,-,-,CASSGDPGTNTGELFF,TGTGCCAGCAGCGGAGACCCAGGGACCAACACCGGGGAGCTGTTTTTT
TRBV20-1,TRBJ1-6,-,-,CSAGSYSPLHF,TGCAGTGCGGGCTCCTATTCACCCCTCCACTTT
TRBV4-1,TRBJ1-1,-,-,CASSHTRTLNTEAFF,TGCGCCAGCAGCCACACTAGGACCCTGAACACTGAAGCTTTCTTT
TRBV9,TRBJ2-1,TRBD2,few,CASSVGGLAGDNEQFF,TGTGCCAGCAGCGTAGGGGGTCTAGCGGGGGATAATGAGCAGTTCTTC
TRBV6-1,TRBJ1-5,-,-,CASSEAGNSNQPQHF,TGTGCCAGCAGTGAAGCTGGTAATAGCAATCAGCCCCAGCATTTT
TRBV20-1,TRBJ2-1,TRBD2,-,CSARDSLAGDHNEQFF,TGCAGTGCTAGAGATAGCCTAGCGGGGGATCACAATGAGCAGTTCTTC
TRBV24-1,TRBJ2-7,-,few,CATSVTGDEQYF,TGTGCCACCAGTGTGACCGGAGACGAGCAGTACTTC
TRBV11-2,TRBJ2-3,-,many,CASSFNLFSDTQYF,TGTGCCAGCAGCTTTAATCTGTTTTCAGATACGCAGTATTTT
TRBV7-8,TRBJ1-5,-,-,CASSPTGRLSNQPQHF,TGTGCCAGCAGCCCTACAGGCAGACTAAGCAATCAGCCCCAGCATTTT
TRBV12-3/TRBV12-4,TRBJ2-7,-,few,CASSGGFGGYEQYF,TGTGCCAGCAGTGGAGGATTCGGGGGCTACGAGCAGTACTTC
TRBV7-2,TRBJ2-7,TRBD1,-,CASSSAGQGRYEQYF,TGTGCCAGCAGCTCAGCGGGACAGGGGCGGTACGAGCAGTACTTC
TRBV27,TRBJ1-2,TRBD1,-,CASRGIQGTAGYTF,TGTGCCAGCAGAGGGATACAGGGGACGGCGGGCTACACCTTC
TRBV20-1,TRBJ2-5,-,-,CSARRRPGAGGRGYQETQYF,TGCAGTGCTAGAAGGAGACCAGGGGCAGGGGGGAGGGGGTACCAAGAGACCCAGTACTTC
TRBV21-1,TRBJ2-7,-,-,CASSKGQKGAEQYF,TGTGCCAGCAGCAAAGGCCAAAAGGGGGCCGAGCAGTACTTC
TRBV28,TRBJ1-5,TRBD1,few,CASSTGQGRSNQPQHF,TGTGCCAGCAGTACAGGACAGGGGAGGAGCAATCAGCCCCAGCATTTT
TRBV2,TRBJ2-3,TRBD2,few,CASRVLAGGTDTQYF,TGTGCCAGCAGGGTACTAGCGGGGGGCACAGATACGCAGTATTTT
TRBV3-1,TRBJ2-1,-,-,CASSQLSPLDRSYEQFF,TGTGCCAGCAGCCAATTATCCCCTCTCGACAGGAGCTACGAGCAGTTCTTC
TRBV5-1,TRBJ1-6,-,-,CASSLVSTLNSPLHF,TGCGCCAGCAGCTTGGTGTCCACTTTGAATTCACCCCTCCACTTT
TRBV5-1,TRBJ2-3,-,many,CASSFNGGTDTQYF,TGCGCCAGCAGCTTCAACGGGGGCACAGATACGCAGTATTTT
TRBV6-5,TRBJ2-3,-,-,CASSYTGGPSDTQYF,TGTGCCAGCAGTTACACCGGGGGCCCCTCTGATACGCAGTATTTT
TRBV7-9,TRBJ2-7,-,few,CASSFASSSYEQYF,TGTGCCAGCAGCTTCGCGAGCAGCTCCTACGAGCAGTACTTC
TRBV15,TRBJ1-5,-,few,CATSEGHKTQPQHF,TGTGCCACCAGCGAGGGACACAAAACTCAGCCCCAGCATTTT
TRBV28,TRBJ2-7,TRBD2,-,CASSRAGEGYEQYF,TGTGCCAGCTCCAGGGCGGGGGAGGGTTACGAGCAGTACTTC
TRBV9,TRBJ2-3,TRBD2,-,CASSVGRTSADTQYF,TGTGCCAGCAGCGTAGGCAGGACTAGCGCAGATACGCAGTATTTT
TRBV9,TRBJ2-7,-,few,CASSFGQNSYEQYF,TGTGCCAGCAGCTTTGGACAGAACTCCTACGAGCAGTACTTC
TRBV5-1,TRBJ2-1,TRBD2,few,CASSISGEEQFF,TGCGCCAGCAGCATTAGCGGGGAAGAGCAGTTCTTC
TRBV20-1,TRBJ2-7,TRBD1,few,CSASDQWDRGYEQYF,TGCAGTGCCTCCGACCAGTGGGACAGGGGCTACGAGCAGTACTTC
TRBV12-3/TRBV12-4,TRBJ2-3,-,few,CASSLSAALGTQYF,TGTGCCAGCAGTTTATCAGCGGCCCTGGGTACGCAGTATTTT
TRBV7-9,TRBJ2-2,-,few,CASSLAATGELFF,TGTGCCAGCAGCTTAGCCGCTACCGGGGAGCTGTTTTTT